The 29 T cell receptor beta chains presented below share a single source sample, sequenced in a study of blood T cell repertoires in COVID-19. Only in-frame clones appear in the TCRdb table, and some are missing; sequencing was by immunoSEQ multiplex PCR. The table includes 250,000 to 300,000 clones, over 75% detected once. Input material: peripheral blood. The origin of the receptors is a man aged 45-65 years with active or convalescent COVID-19.

This clone has only a few counts. The rearrangement links TRBV30 to TRBJ2-1; D is perhaps TRBD2 (6 bases). The germline CDR1 and CDR2 sequences are GTSNPN and SVGIG (reference sequence). The CDR3 length is 15 residues. The V and J ends lost 3 bases and 7 bases respectively, with 19 bases between them. CDR3 sequence (DNA): TGTGCCTGGAGAGGAGGGCGAGCTGGATTTAATGAGCAGTTCTTC. It is translated as CAWRGGRAGFNEQFF.

This clone was detected once. The chain links TRBV19 to TRBJ1-3; no definite D call. V was clipped by 7 bases and J by 0 bases, with 16 bases between them. The CDR3 loop spans 16 amino acids. The germline V gene encodes CDR1 LNHDA and CDR2 SQIVND (reference sequence). The CDR3 sequence is CASTSFLRSSGNTIYF. The CDR3 bases are TGTGCCAGTACCTCATTCCTACGGAGCTCTGGAAACACCATATATTTT.

V usage is TRBV14 and J usage is TRBJ1-2, with D possibly being TRBD1 (6 bases). Per the germline V gene, CDR1 is SGHDN and CDR2 is FVKESK. V lost 2 bases, J lost 4 bases, and 8 bases lay in between. The CDR3 contains 13 residues. DNA of the CDR3: TGTGCCAGCAGCCAAACGACAGGCTATGGCTACACCTTC. Its translation: CASSQTTGYGYTF.

V and J are TRBV30 and TRBJ1-4; TRBD1 matches at 7 bases. Germline V gene data show CDR1 as GTSNPN and CDR2 as SVGIG (reference sequence). V shed 0 bases and J 2 bases; nucleotides not matched to a gene: 18. The CDR3 extends over 20 amino acids. DNA of the CDR3: TGTGCCTGGAGTGTACTTCGGACGCAAGGGGGCGCCCCTACTAATGAAAAACTGTTTTTT. This codes for CAWSVLRTQGGAPTNEKLFF.

The V call is TRBV11-2, the J call TRBJ1-3, with 8 bases matching TRBD1. This CDR3 has 17 residues. V was pared by 5 bases and J by 0 bases, with 9 bases of the junction left unmatched. The germline gives CDR1 SGHAT, CDR2 FQNNGV. CDR3 residues: CASSVLWTGTSGNTIYF. The CDR3 nucleotides are TGTGCCAGCAGCGTACTCTGGACAGGGACCTCTGGAAACACCATATATTTT.

This chain joins TRBV19 and TRBJ1-1; 11 nucleotides align to TRBD1. CDR3 length: 16 amino acids. Trimming removed 6 bases from V and 1 base from J; junction bases left unmatched: 7. In germline, CDR1 is LNHDA, CDR2 SQIVND (reference sequence). This CDR3 reads CASSRGTGGPNTEAFF. The CDR3 nucleotides read TGTGCCAGTAGCCGGGGGACAGGGGGTCCGAACACTGAAGCTTTCTTT.

V usage is TRBV5-1 and J usage is TRBJ1-1; TRBD1 matches at 10 bases. After removal of 1 base from V and 3 bases from J, the junction contained 3 bases not matched to a gene. The CDR3 loop spans 15 amino acids. The germline V gene has CDR1 SGHRS and CDR2 YFSETQ. In nucleotides, the CDR3 is TGCGCCAGCAGCTTGTCCGGGACAGGGGACACTGAAGCTTTCTTT. It specifies CASSLSGTGDTEAFF.

This sequence joins TRBV19 and TRBJ2-3, with TRBD2 matching 8 bases. Germline CDR1 and CDR2: LNHDA and SQIVND (reference sequence). The CDR3 contains 13 residues. V trimming: 6 bases; J trimming: 6 bases; junction bases outside the gene matches: 5. The DNA of the CDR3 is TGTGCCAGTAGCGGGACTAGAGGGGATACGCAGTATTTT. This sequence encodes CASSGTRGDTQYF.

The chain couples TRBV5-5 to TRBJ2-7; tentative D call: TRBD1 (5 bases). V lost 2 bases and J 0 bases, leaving 15 bases between the germline ends. This CDR3 has 16 residues. Germline CDR1 reads SGHKS; CDR2 reads YYEKEE (reference sequence). Written as DNA, the CDR3 is TGTGCCAGCAGCTTTATTGCTTTGCAGGGCTCCTACGAGCAGTACTTC. Its translation: CASSFIALQGSYEQYF.

The V gene is TRBV3-1 (or the pseudogene TRBV3-2), the J gene TRBJ2-7, with 11 bases lining up with TRBD1. Germline trimming cut 2 bases from V and 4 bases from J; bases unmatched to any gene: 7. This CDR3 is 16 amino acids long. Germline lookup yields CDR1 LGHDT and CDR2 YNNKEL (reference sequence). DNA of the CDR3: TGTGCCAGCAGCCAATTCTCCGGGACAGGGGGATACGAGCAGTACTTC. It specifies CASSQFSGTGGYEQYF.

This chain connects TRBV19 to TRBJ1-5, with 9 positions matching TRBD1. Germline CDR1 LNHDA, CDR2 SQIVND (reference sequence). The V gene end was trimmed by 6 bases and the J gene end by 5 bases; junction bases not matched to a gene: 5. The CDR3 covers 14 residues. The CDR3 protein is CASRAGQGYQPQHF. The CDR3 DNA is TGTGCCAGTAGGGCGGGACAGGGCTATCAGCCCCAGCATTTT. The variable domain in full, completed from reference TRBV19 and TRBJ1-5, reads DGGITQSPKYLFRKEGQNVTLSCEQNLNHDAMYWYRQDPGQGLRLIYYSQIVNDFQKGDIAEGYSVSREKKESFPLTVTSAQKNPTAFYLCASRAGQGYQPQHFGDGTRLSIL.

The rearrangement joins TRBV9 to TRBJ2-1, with D perhaps matching TRBD2 (5 bases). The V end was cut by 1 base, the J end by 8 bases, with 13 bases between. CDR1 is SGDLS and CDR2 is YYNGEE in the germline V gene. CDR3 length equals 14 residues. CDR3 protein: CASSVRLSSYEQFF. The CDR3 region has the DNA TGTGCCAGCAGCGTACGGTTGTCTAGCTATGAGCAGTTCTTC.

The V gene is TRBV29-1, the J gene TRBJ2-7; D perhaps matches TRBD1 (6 bases). Germline V lookup: CDR1 SQVTM, CDR2 ANQGSEA. This CDR3 spans 14 amino acids. V was pared by 6 bases and J by 3 bases, with 18 bases between. The DNA of the CDR3 is TGCAGCGTGGGTGGGGCTGGGGGCGGCTACGAGCAGTACTTC. Its protein product is CSVGGAGGGYEQYF.

V is TRBV19 and J is TRBJ2-3; 12 bases line up with TRBD2. The V gene end was trimmed by 4 bases and the J gene end by 3 bases; junction bases not matched to a gene: 8. Germline V gene sequence: CDR1 LNHDA, CDR2 SQIVND (reference sequence). This CDR3 has 17 amino acids. In nucleotides, the CDR3 is TGTGCCAGTAGTAATTCCGGACTAGCGGGAACAACAGATACGCAGTATTTT. Translation gives CASSNSGLAGTTDTQYF.

The genes are TRBV9 and TRBJ2-2; a weak D match, TRBD2 (5 bases). CDR1 is SGDLS, CDR2 YYNGEE, per germline. The germline V and J ends were trimmed by 4 bases and 6 bases, with 22 bases remaining between them. The CDR3 contains 17 residues. This chain's CDR3 is CASSPRALVTGSGELFF. The CDR3 region has the DNA TGTGCCAGCAGCCCACGGGCACTAGTGACGGGCTCCGGGGAGCTGTTTTTT. Full variable domain (missing parts from reference TRBV9 and TRBJ2-2): DSGVTQTPKHLITATGQRVTLRCSPRSGDLSVYWYQQSLDQGLQFLIQYYNGEERAKGNILERFSAQQFPDLHSELNLSSLELGDSALYFCASSPRALVTGSGELFFGEGSRLTVL.

The genes are TRBV4-1 and TRBJ2-5, with 8 bases aligning to TRBD2. The CDR3 extends over 16 amino acids. Losses at the gene ends were 0 bases for V and 4 bases for J; bases not matched to a gene: 7. Germline CDR1 and CDR2: MGHRA and YSYEKL. The CDR3 DNA reads as TGCGCCAGCAGCCAAGATCGGGTAGCGGGACGAGAGACCCAGTACTTC. It yields the protein CASSQDRVAGRETQYF.

The V call is TRBV4-1, the J call TRBJ1-4, with D possibly being TRBD1 (6 bases). Trimming took off 3 bases at V and 4 bases at J, with 9 bases between the two ends. This CDR3 has 14 residues. The germline V gene encodes CDR1 MGHRA and CDR2 YSYEKL. The CDR3 spells CASSQGHSNEKLFF. CDR3 nucleotides: TGCGCCAGCAGCCAGGGACACAGTAATGAAAAACTGTTTTTT.

As regards this clone: Other DNA sequences of this sample code for an identical CDR3. The V call is TRBV20-1, the J call TRBJ1-2; D possibly corresponds to TRBD1 (6 bases). The CDR3 consists of 11 residues. The V and J ends lost 2 bases and 5 bases respectively, with 6 bases between them. In germline, CDR1 is DFQATT, CDR2 SNEGSKA (reference sequence). CDR3 DNA: TGCAGTGCTAGAAGGGGGTATGGCTACACCTTC. Residues: CSARRGYGYTF.

This clone was counted a few times. The genes are TRBV18 and TRBJ2-5, with a weak D call TRBD2 (6 bases). The CDR3 consists of 16 residues. V lost 2 bases, J lost 5 bases, and 18 bases lay in between. Germline CDR1 is KGHSH and CDR2 is LQKENI. CDR3 region: CASSPSPGLRGETQYF. In DNA, the CDR3 is TGTGCCAGCTCACCATCGCCGGGACTCAGAGGGGAGACCCAGTACTTC.

The chain combines TRBV7-2 with TRBJ2-7; D may be TRBD2 (6 bases). Germline assignment: CDR1 SGHTA and CDR2 FQGNSA. V was pared by 6 bases and J by 3 bases, with 18 bases between. This CDR3 region has 15 residues. The CDR3 protein is CASSYAGTGYYEQYF. As DNA, the CDR3 is TGTGCCAGCAGTTATGCCGGGACTGGATACTACGAGCAGTACTTC.

The chain recombines TRBV10-3 with TRBJ1-6; TRBD1 might be the D (5 bases). The CDR3 is 14 amino acids. CDR1 and CDR2 from the germline V gene are ENHRY and SYGVKD. V lost 10 bases, J lost 6 bases, and 16 bases lay in between. This CDR3 reads CASGTRVGNSPLHF. CDR3 nucleotides: TGTGCCAGCGGGACCAGGGTGGGTAATTCACCCCTCCACTTT.

The chain couples TRBV6-5 to TRBJ2-7; D unresolved. The CDR3 extends over 14 amino acids. Trimming pared 10 bases from V and 3 bases from J, leaving 19 bases between. Germline-derived CDR1 and CDR2 are MNHEY and SVGAGI. CDR3 protein: CATRLRWQNYEQYF. The CDR3 bases are TGTGCCACAAGACTGAGATGGCAGAACTACGAGCAGTACTTC.

The chain uses TRBV28 and TRBJ1-2; D call uncertain. Germline loops: CDR1 MDHEN, CDR2 SYDVKM. The V end lost 7 bases, the J end lost 4 bases, and 28 bases lay between the germline ends. CDR3 length: 18 amino acids. The chain's CDR3 is CASTQRVQLVPSSYGYTF. The CDR3 DNA reads TGTGCCAGCACCCAAAGAGTACAACTAGTCCCCTCTTCCTATGGCTACACCTTC.

This chain connects TRBV27 to TRBJ2-7; 10 bases map to TRBD2. This CDR3 has 16 amino acids. Germline assignment: CDR1 MNHEY and CDR2 SMNVEV (reference sequence). Unmatched junction bases numbered 10, after V lost 2 bases and J lost 6 bases. The CDR3 protein is CASSLEWAAGGSEQYF. For the CDR3, the DNA is TGTGCCAGCAGTTTAGAGTGGGCAGCGGGAGGGTCCGAGCAGTACTTC.

This clone was recorded a few times. The chain couples TRBV7-2 to TRBJ2-6; 7 bases fit TRBD2. J was trimmed by 5 bases and V by 5 bases; bases with no gene match: 18. The CDR3 is 19 residues long. Germline V gene sequence: CDR1 SGHTA, CDR2 FQGNSA. In DNA form, the CDR3 reads TGTGCCAGCAGCCGGGCCCTCGGGGGGTCCAGGATTAGGGCCAACGTCCTGACTTTC. Protein product: CASSRALGGSRIRANVLTF.

A remark on this clone: Other nucleotide sequences from this sample produce the same CDR3. Here the CDR3 DNA reads TGTGCCAGCTCGCGAGCGGGAGGGGCATACGAGCAGTACTTC. Amino acid sequence: CASSRAGGAYEQYF. The chain combines TRBV18 with TRBJ2-7; TRBD2 matches 10 bases. Germline V CDR1 and CDR2: KGHSH, LQKENI. The J segment lost 4 bases and the V segment lost 6 bases, leaving 6 bases of the junction unmatched. The CDR3 covers 14 residues.

This chain joins TRBV4-3 and TRBJ2-7; 8 nucleotides line up with TRBD1. V lost 4 bases to trimming and J lost 2 bases; unmatched junction nucleotides: 4. CDR1 is LGHNA, CDR2 YSLEER, per germline. There are 14 residues in the CDR3. CDR3: CASSPRTGTYEQYF. CDR3 nucleotides: TGCGCCAGCAGCCCCCGGACAGGGACCTACGAGCAGTACTTC.

The rearrangement links TRBV2 to TRBJ2-3; TRBD2 matches 10 bases. CDR3 length: 15 amino acids. The germline gives CDR1 SNHLY, CDR2 FYNNEI. The J segment lost 3 bases and the V segment lost 8 bases, leaving 8 bases of the junction unmatched. This CDR3 is CASRLGLAVTDTQYF. CDR3 bases: TGTGCCAGCCGCCTAGGACTAGCGGTTACAGATACGCAGTATTTT.

This clone was counted between two and nine times. This sequence joins TRBV6-2 or TRBV6-3 and TRBJ1-5; D not certain. The CDR3 consists of 15 residues. Looked up from germline, CDR1 is MNHEY and CDR2 is SVGEGT. Between the trimmed V and J ends, which lost 0 bases and 0 bases, there was a span of 6 bases. The CDR3 region has the DNA TGTGCCAGCAGTTACTCTAGCCATAGCAATCAGCCCCAGCATTTT. Its translation is CASSYSSHSNQPQHF.